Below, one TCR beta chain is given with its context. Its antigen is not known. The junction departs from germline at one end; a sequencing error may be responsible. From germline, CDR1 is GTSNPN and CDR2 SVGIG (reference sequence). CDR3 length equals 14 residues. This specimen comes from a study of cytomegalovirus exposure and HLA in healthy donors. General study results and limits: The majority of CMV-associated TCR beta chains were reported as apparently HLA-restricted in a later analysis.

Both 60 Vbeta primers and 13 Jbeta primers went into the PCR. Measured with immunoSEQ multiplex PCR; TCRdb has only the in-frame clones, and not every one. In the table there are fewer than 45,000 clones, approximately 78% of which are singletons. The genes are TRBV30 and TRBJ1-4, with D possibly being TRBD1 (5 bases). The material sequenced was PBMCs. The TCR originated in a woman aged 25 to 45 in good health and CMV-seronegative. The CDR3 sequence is CAWKQGQHNEKLLF. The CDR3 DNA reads TGTGCCTGGAAGCAGGGTCAGCATAATGAAAAACTGCTTTTT.